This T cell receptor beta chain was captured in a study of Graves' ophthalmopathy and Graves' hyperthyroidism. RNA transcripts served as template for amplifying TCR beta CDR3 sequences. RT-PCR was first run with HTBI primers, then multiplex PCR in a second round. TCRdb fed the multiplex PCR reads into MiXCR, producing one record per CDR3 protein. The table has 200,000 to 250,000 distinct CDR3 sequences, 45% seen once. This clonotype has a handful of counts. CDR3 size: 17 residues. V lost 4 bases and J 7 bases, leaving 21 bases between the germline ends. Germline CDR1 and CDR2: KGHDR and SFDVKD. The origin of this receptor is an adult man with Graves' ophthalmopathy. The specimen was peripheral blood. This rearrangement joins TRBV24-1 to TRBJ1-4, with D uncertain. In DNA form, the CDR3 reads TGTGCCACCAGTGACCGCCAGACCCGTTCACCGGGTGAAAAACTGTTTTTT. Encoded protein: CATSDRQTRSPGEKLFF.